This TCR beta chain was identified during a study of spatial heterogeneity in lung cancer. As for the study in general: The study observed each unique TCR and UMI combination more than ten times on average in raw reads.

This CDR3 contains 15 residues. V lost 0 bases to trimming and J lost 2 bases; unmatched junction nucleotides: 2. Germline V gives CDR1 SGHDT, CDR2 YYEEEE. The sample holds many counts of this clonotype. Antigen unknown. Time point reported: sample taken at primary tumor resection. The donor population consisted of some 67 patients with untreated, early-stage non-small cell lung cancer. TCRdb passed the 5' RACE reads through MiXCR, listing each CDR3 protein once. The data show approximately 9,600 distinct CDR3 sequences, 8% seen once. Study-level points and caveats: The number of expanded tumor alpha and beta chains correlated with mutation number. Roughly 6.6% of tumor T cells for alpha chains and about 12% for beta chains were estimated to be covered.

The chain links TRBV5-6 to TRBJ2-5, with TRBD2 identical over 9 bases. The sample in question was lung tumor tissue, obtained at surgery. The TCR originated in a male donor with early-stage non-small cell lung cancer. The CDR3 DNA follows: TGTGCCAGCAGCTTGGGGCTAGCGGGGCAAGAGACCCAGTACTTC. Its translation is CASSLGLAGQETQYF.